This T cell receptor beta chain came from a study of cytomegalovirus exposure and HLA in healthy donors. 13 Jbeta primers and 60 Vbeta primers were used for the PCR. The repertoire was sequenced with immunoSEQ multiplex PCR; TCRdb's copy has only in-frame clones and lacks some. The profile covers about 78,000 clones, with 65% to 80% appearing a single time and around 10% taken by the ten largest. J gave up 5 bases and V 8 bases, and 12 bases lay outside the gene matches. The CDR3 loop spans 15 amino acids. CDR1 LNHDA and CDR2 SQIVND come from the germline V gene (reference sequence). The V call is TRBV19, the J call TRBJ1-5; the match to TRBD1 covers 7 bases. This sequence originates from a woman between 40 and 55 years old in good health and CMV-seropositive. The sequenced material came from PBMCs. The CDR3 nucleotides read TGTGCCAGTCGCTTGGGGGGACAGATACATCAGCCCCAGCATTTT. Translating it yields CASRLGGQIHQPQHF.